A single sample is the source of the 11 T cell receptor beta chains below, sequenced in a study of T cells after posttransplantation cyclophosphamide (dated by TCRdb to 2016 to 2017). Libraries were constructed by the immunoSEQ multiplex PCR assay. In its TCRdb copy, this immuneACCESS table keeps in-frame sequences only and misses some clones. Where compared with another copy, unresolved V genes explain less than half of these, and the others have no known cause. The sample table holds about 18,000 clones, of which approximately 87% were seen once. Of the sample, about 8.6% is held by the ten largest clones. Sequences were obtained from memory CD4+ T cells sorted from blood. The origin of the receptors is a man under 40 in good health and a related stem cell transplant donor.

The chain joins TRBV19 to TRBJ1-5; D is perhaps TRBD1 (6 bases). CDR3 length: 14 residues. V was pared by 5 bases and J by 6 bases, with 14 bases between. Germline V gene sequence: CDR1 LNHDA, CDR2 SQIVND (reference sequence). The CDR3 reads CASSPRGGGQPQHF. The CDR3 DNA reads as TGTGCCAGTAGTCCCAGGGGAGGGGGTCAGCCCCAGCATTTT.

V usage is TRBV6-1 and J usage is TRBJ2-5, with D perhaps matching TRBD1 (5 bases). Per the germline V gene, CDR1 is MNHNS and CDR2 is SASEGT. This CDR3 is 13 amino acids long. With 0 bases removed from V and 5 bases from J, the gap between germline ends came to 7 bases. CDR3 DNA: TGTGCCAGCAGTGAAGCCCACAGGGAGACCCAGTACTTC. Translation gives CASSEAHRETQYF.

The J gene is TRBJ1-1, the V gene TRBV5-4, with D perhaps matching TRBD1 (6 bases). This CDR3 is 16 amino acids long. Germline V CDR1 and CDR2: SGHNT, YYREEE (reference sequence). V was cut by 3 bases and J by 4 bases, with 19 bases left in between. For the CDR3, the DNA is TGTGCCAGCAGCTCTACCCGCGGGGGCGATGGCACTGAAGCTTTCTTT. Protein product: CASSSTRGGDGTEAFF.

CDR3 bases: TGTGCCAGCAGCTTAGATAGCGGGGGGGCGAACACCGGGGAGCTGTTTTTT. Protein sequence: CASSLDSGGANTGELFF. This chain joins TRBV11-2 and TRBJ2-2; 11 bases line up with TRBD2. The CDR3 sequence is 17 residues long. J lost 0 bases, V lost 0 bases, and 0 bases had no gene match. In germline, CDR1 is SGHAT, CDR2 FQNNGV.

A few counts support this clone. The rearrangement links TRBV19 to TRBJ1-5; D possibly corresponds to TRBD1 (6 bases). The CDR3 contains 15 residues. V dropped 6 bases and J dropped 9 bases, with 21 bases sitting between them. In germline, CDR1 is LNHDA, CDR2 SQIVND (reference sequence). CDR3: CASRPRGGQNGPQHF. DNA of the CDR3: TGTGCCAGTAGGCCCCGGGGGGGGCAAAACGGGCCCCAGCATTTT.

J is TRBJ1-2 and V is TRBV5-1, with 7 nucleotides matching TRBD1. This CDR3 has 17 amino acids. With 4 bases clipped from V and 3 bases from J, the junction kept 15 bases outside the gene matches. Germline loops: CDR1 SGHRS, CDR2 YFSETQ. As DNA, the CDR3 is TGCGCCAGCAGCCCGACGACGTCAGGGGGAAACGACTATGGCTACACCTTC. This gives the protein CASSPTTSGGNDYGYTF.

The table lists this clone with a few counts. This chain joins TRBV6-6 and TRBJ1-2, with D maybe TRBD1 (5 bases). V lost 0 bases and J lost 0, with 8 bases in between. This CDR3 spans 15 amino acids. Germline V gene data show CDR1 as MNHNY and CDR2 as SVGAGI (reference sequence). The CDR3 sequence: CASSYSRESNYGYTF. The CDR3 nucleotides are TGTGCCAGCAGTTACTCCAGGGAATCTAACTATGGCTACACCTTC.

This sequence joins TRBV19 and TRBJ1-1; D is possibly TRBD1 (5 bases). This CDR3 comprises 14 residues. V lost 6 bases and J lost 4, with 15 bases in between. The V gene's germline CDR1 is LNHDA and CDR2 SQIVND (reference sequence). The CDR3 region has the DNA TGTGCCAGTAGCCTGCGGGGAAGGGGCACTGAAGCTTTCTTT. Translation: CASSLRGRGTEAFF.

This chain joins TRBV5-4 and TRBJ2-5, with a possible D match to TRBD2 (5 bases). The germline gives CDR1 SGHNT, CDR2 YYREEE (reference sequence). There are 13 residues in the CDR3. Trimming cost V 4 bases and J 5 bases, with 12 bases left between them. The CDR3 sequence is CASSIRGRETQYF. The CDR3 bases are TGTGCCAGCAGCATCCGGGGTCGTGAGACCCAGTACTTC.

Here the CDR3 DNA reads TGTGCCAGCAGCTTGGTTAGGCCAGGGACTAGTTTACAAGAGACCCAGTACTTC. Protein sequence: CASSLVRPGTSLQETQYF. The V call is TRBV7-8, the J call TRBJ2-5; 8 bases fit TRBD2. Germline V CDR1 and CDR2: SGHVS, FQNEAQ. This CDR3 has 18 residues. V dropped 3 bases and J dropped 2; count of bases not matched to a gene: 14.

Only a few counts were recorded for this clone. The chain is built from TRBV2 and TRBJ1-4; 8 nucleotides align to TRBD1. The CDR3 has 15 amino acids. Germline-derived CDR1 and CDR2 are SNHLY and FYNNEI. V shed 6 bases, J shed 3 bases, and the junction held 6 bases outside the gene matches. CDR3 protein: CASRTTGAPNEKLFF. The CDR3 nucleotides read TGTGCCAGCAGGACGACAGGGGCGCCTAATGAAAAACTGTTTTTT.